The 7 T cell receptor beta chains listed next were all sequenced from one sample in a study of blood T cell repertoires in COVID-19. TCRdb keeps only in-frame clones here, not all; method: immunoSEQ multiplex PCR. The sample has 300,000 to 450,000 clones; approximately 89% are singletons. The sequenced sample consisted of PBMCs or T cells enriched from blood (not recorded which). The receptors derive from a man aged 35-49 years in a cohort exposed to, infected with or recovered from COVID-19 (not recorded which).

The chain carries TRBV7-6 and TRBJ2-3; 8 nucleotides line up with TRBD1. Germline trimming cut 2 bases from V and 1 base from J; bases unmatched to any gene: 11. Per germline, CDR1 SGHVS and CDR2 FNYEAQ. This CDR3 region has 18 residues. CDR3 amino acids: CASSLRAGGTGGTDTQYF. In DNA, the CDR3 is TGTGCCAGCAGCTTAAGGGCAGGGGGCACAGGTGGCACAGATACGCAGTATTTT.

The genes are TRBV9 and TRBJ1-2; TRBD1 matches 11 bases. The V gene's germline CDR1 is SGDLS and CDR2 YYNGEE. With 2 bases clipped from V and 8 bases from J, the junction kept 8 bases outside the gene matches. The length of the CDR3 is 15 residues. The CDR3 region is CASSVARGQGGGYTF. CDR3 nucleotide sequence: TGTGCCAGCAGCGTCGCCAGGGGACAGGGGGGAGGCTACACCTTC.

The chain has TRBV15 and TRBJ2-1; 12 bases are shared with TRBD2. The germline V gene has CDR1 LNHNV and CDR2 YYDKDF (reference sequence). The V gene end was trimmed by 6 bases and the J gene end by 2 bases; junction bases not matched to a gene: 17. This CDR3 contains 20 residues. The CDR3 region is CATSRGGGLAGGRTYNEQFF. The CDR3 bases are TGTGCCACCAGTCGAGGCGGGGGGCTAGCGGGAGGGAGGACCTACAATGAGCAGTTCTTC.

This clone was counted a few times. The genes are TRBV27 and TRBJ1-2, with TRBD1 identical over 9 bases. Per the germline V gene, CDR1 is MNHEY and CDR2 is SMNVEV (reference sequence). With V trimmed by 6 bases and J by 6 bases, 8 bases remained unmatched. This CDR3 spans 14 amino acids. The CDR3 DNA sequence: TGTGCCAGCAGGCCATCCGGGACAGGGAATGGCTACACCTTC. Translation: CASRPSGTGNGYTF.

Only one count was recorded for this clone. The rearrangement uses TRBV18 and TRBJ1-3; TRBD1 matches 7 bases. J lost 2 bases, V lost 3 bases, and 7 bases had no gene match. CDR1 is KGHSH and CDR2 is LQKENI in the germline V gene. The CDR3 is 16 amino acids. Here the CDR3 reads CASSPTGTGAGNTIYF. CDR3 nucleotides: TGTGCCAGCTCACCGACGGGAACAGGGGCTGGAAACACCATATATTTT. Supplemented by reference TRBV18 and TRBJ1-3, the full variable domain reads NAGVMQNPRHLVRRRGQEARLRCSPMKGHSHVYWYRQLPEEGLKFMVYLQKENIIDESGMPKERFSAEFPKEGPSILRIQQVVRGDSAAYFCASSPTGTGAGNTIYFGEGSWLTVV.

The rearrangement links TRBV7-9 to TRBJ2-1, with 8 positions matching TRBD2. V shed 5 bases and J 0 bases; nucleotides not matched to a gene: 9. Germline V gene lookup returns CDR1 SEHNR and CDR2 FQNEAQ (reference sequence). The CDR3 sequence is 17 residues long. The CDR3 is CASSPRVSGISYNEQFF. The DNA for the CDR3 is TGTGCCAGCAGCCCTAGGGTTAGCGGGATCTCCTACAATGAGCAGTTCTTC.

This sequence joins TRBV19 and TRBJ1-1; D remains ambiguous. This CDR3 spans 12 amino acids. Deletions cut 7 bases from V and 1 base from J, with 7 bases between. The germline V gene encodes CDR1 LNHDA and CDR2 SQIVND (reference sequence). In DNA form, the CDR3 reads TGTGCCAGTATTTTTCGGAACACTGAAGCTTTCTTT. This codes for CASIFRNTEAFF.